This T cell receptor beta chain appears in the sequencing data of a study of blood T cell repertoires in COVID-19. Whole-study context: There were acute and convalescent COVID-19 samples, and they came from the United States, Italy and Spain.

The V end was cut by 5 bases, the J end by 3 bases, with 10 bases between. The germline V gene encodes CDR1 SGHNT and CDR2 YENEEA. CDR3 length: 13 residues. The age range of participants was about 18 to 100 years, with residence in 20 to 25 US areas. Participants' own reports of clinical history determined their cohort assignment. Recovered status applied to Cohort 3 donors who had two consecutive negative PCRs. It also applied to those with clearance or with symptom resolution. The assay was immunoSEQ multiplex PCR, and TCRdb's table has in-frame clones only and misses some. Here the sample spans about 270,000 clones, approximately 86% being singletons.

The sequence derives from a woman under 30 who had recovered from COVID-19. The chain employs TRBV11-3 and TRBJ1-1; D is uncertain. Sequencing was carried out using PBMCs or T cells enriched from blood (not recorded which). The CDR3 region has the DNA TGTGCCAGCAGCCGACGGGTTCACACTGAAGCTTTCTTT. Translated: CASSRRVHTEAFF.